Presented here are 10 T cell receptor beta chains from one specimen sequenced in a study of blood T cells in healthy people across ages. PCR was performed a second time for about 7 to 11 cycles using a sample-barcoded 5' primer and a J-beta primer mix. TCRdb reprocessed the 5' RACE reads with MiXCR, giving one entry per CDR3 protein. The sample has roughly 1,500,000 distinct CDR3 sequences; around 42% are singletons. The sample was blood. Receptor source: a woman younger than 35 in good health.

The chain carries TRBV20-1 and TRBJ2-1; 14 bases match TRBD2. The V gene's germline CDR1 is DFQATT and CDR2 SNEGSKA (reference sequence). The CDR3 spans 18 residues. The V and J ends lost 2 bases and 3 bases, in that order; junction bases with no gene match: 9. The CDR3 reads CSARPGLAGGHFYNEQFF. CDR3 DNA: TGCAGTGCTAGACCAGGACTAGCGGGAGGTCATTTCTACAATGAGCAGTTCTTC.

This clonotype has just a few counts. This chain links TRBV20-1 with TRBJ2-7; 10 positions match TRBD2. The CDR3 length is 15 residues. Losses at the gene ends were 2 bases for V and 2 bases for J; bases not matched to a gene: 6. Germline V gene lookup returns CDR1 DFQATT and CDR2 SNEGSKA (reference sequence). CDR3 coding DNA: TGCAGTGCTAGACTAGCGGGGGCTCTGACCTACGAGCAGTACTTC. This gives the protein CSARLAGALTYEQYF.

This chain connects TRBV12-3 or TRBV12-4 to TRBJ2-7; a possible D gene is TRBD2 (5 bases). The DNA end is more similar to TRBJ2-5, so the J call may be wrong. CDR3 length: 12 residues. CDR3 nucleotide sequence: TGTGCCAGCCAACGGGGTAGGGAGACCCAGTACTTC. It encodes CASQRGRETQYF.

This clonotype was counted at least ten times. CDR3 in amino acids: CSAPLGDTQYF. In DNA form, the CDR3 reads TGCAGTGCTCCTCTCGGGGATACGCAGTATTTT. The chain combines TRBV20-1 with TRBJ2-3; D not resolved. V shed 5 bases and J shed 6 bases, with 9 bases lying between them. CDR1 is DFQATT and CDR2 is SNEGSKA in the germline V gene (reference sequence). The CDR3 covers 11 residues.

The chain carries TRBV4-1 and TRBJ1-2; no definite D call. Germline lookup yields CDR1 MGHRA and CDR2 YSYEKL. The ends were cut back, 0 bases at V and 4 bases at J, with 12 bases in the middle. This CDR3 contains 15 residues. CDR3 amino acids: CASSQEVEAFYGYTF. For the CDR3, the DNA is TGCGCCAGCAGCCAAGAAGTTGAGGCCTTCTATGGCTACACCTTC.

This clonotype appeared a few times. The chain employs TRBV20-1 and TRBJ2-5; D may be TRBD2 (6 bases). The CDR3 covers 15 residues. V lost 0 bases to trimming and J lost 3 bases, with 14 bases between them. Germline V lookup: CDR1 DFQATT, CDR2 SNEGSKA (reference sequence). CDR3 in amino acids: CSARDLSGWKETQYF. As DNA, the CDR3 is TGCAGTGCTAGAGATCTAAGCGGGTGGAAAGAGACCCAGTACTTC.

The rearrangement links TRBV29-1 to TRBJ1-2; D perhaps matches TRBD1 (5 bases). The V end lost 2 bases, the J end lost 2 bases, and 15 bases lay between the germline ends. CDR1 is SQVTM, CDR2 ANQGSEA, per germline. The CDR3 loop spans 15 amino acids. CDR3 nucleotide sequence: TGCAGCGTTGAAATTGGTTCAGGGCGAAACTATGGCTACACCTTC. It is translated as CSVEIGSGRNYGYTF. The variable domain in full, completed from reference TRBV29-1 and TRBJ1-2, reads SAVISQKPSRDICQRGTSLTIQCQVDSQVTMMFWYRQQPGQSLTLIATANQGSEATYESGFVIDKFPISRPNLTFSTLTVSNMSPEDSSIYLCSVEIGSGRNYGYTFGSGTRLTVV.

Concerning this clonotype itself: Its ends do not fully match the called genes, so a read error is possible. The CDR3 here is CAGTTSGGLQETQYF. DNA of the CDR3: TGTGCCGGCACCACTAGCGGGGGTCTCCAAGAGACTCAGTACTTC. The chain couples TRBV6-1 to TRBJ2-5; 11 positions agree with TRBD2. Per the germline V gene, CDR1 is MNHNS and CDR2 is SASEGT. CDR3 length: 15 amino acids.

The rearrangement uses TRBV9 and TRBJ2-5; 7 nucleotides align to TRBD2. V lost 0 bases, J lost 3 bases, and 8 bases stayed unmatched. The CDR3 is made up of 16 amino acids. The germline CDR1 and CDR2 sequences are SGDLS and YYNGEE. The CDR3 loop is CASSVDLREIKETQYF. The CDR3 DNA reads as TGTGCCAGCAGCGTAGACCTGCGGGAGATAAAAGAGACCCAGTACTTC.

The chain combines TRBV12-3 or TRBV12-4 with TRBJ2-3; D is possibly TRBD1 or TRBD2 (5 bases each). This CDR3 is built from 14 residues. V was clipped by 7 bases and J by 8 bases, with 19 bases between them. The CDR3 DNA sequence: TGTGCCAGCACCTCAGGGCTAGCCGCAGGTACGCAGTATTTT. Translating gives CASTSGLAAGTQYF.